The present T cell receptor beta chain was sequenced within a study of blood T cell repertoires in COVID-19. Study context: Specimens from acute and convalescent COVID-19 originated in the United States, Italy and Spain.

The germline CDR1 and CDR2 sequences are MGHRA and YSYEKL. The V segment lost 0 bases and the J segment 1 base; nucleotides outside the gene matches: 6. The CDR3 loop spans 17 amino acids. The table came from immunoSEQ multiplex PCR; TCRdb's copy has only in-frame clones and leaves some out. Here the sample spans around 270,000 clones, around 89% being singletons. The clonotype comes from a middle-aged man with acute or convalescent COVID-19. Material: peripheral blood. J is TRBJ1-5 and V is TRBV4-1; 7 nucleotides agree with TRBD1. CDR3 protein: CASSQDWAGGSNQPQHF. CDR3 bases: TGCGCCAGCAGCCAAGATTGGGCAGGGGGAAGCAATCAGCCCCAGCATTTT.